Listed below are T cell receptor beta chains from one sample, sequenced in a study of radiotherapy plus CTLA-4 blockade in lung cancer. Only in-frame clones appear in the TCRdb table, and some are missing; sequencing was by immunoSEQ multiplex PCR. The sample consists of tens of thousands of clones, roughly two thirds of them appearing once. The material sequenced was peripheral blood, taken from a patient treated with radiotherapy plus ipilimumab. Receptors originate from a human donor with non-small cell lung cancer who had stable disease on radiotherapy plus ipilimumab. The CDR3 runs from the conserved cysteine through the conserved F or W. A D gene is named only where the DNA matches it firmly. Expanded clones are given a class, and other clones once, few, many or no size at all.

d_call: TRBD1; clone_size: NA; j_call: TRBJ2-7; v_call: TRBV18; cdr3_length: 13; cdr3_nt: TGTGCCAGCTCACTCGGACAGGGTTACGAGCAGTACTTC; cdr3_aa: CASSLGQGYEQYF
d_call: NA; clone_size: NA; j_call: TRBJ2-7; v_call: TRBV2; cdr3_length: 14; cdr3_nt: TGTGCCAGCAAAGTACAGGAGAAGAGCTACGAGCAGTACTTC; cdr3_aa: CASKVQEKSYEQYF
d_call: NA; clone_size: NA; j_call: TRBJ1-5; v_call: TRBV15; cdr3_length: 16; cdr3_nt: TGTGCCACCAGCAGAGAGGCGGGGGGTATAGGTCAGCCCCAGCATTTT; cdr3_aa: CATSREAGGIGQPQHF
d_call: NA; clone_size: NA; j_call: TRBJ2-1; v_call: TRBV2; cdr3_length: 15; cdr3_nt: TGTGCCAGCAGCCCTCAGGGACTTGCCTACAATGAGCAGTTCTTC; cdr3_aa: CASSPQGLAYNEQFF
d_call: NA; clone_size: NA; j_call: TRBJ2-7; v_call: TRBV6-5; cdr3_length: 14; cdr3_nt: TGTGCCAGCAGTTACTCTGCAGGGGTCCACGAGCAGTACTTC; cdr3_aa: CASSYSAGVHEQYF
d_call: NA; clone_size: NA; j_call: TRBJ2-6; v_call: TRBV9; cdr3_length: 16; cdr3_nt: TGTGCCAGCAGCGTAGCGGGGTCTGGTGGGGCCAACGTCCTGACTTTC; cdr3_aa: CASSVAGSGGANVLTF
d_call: TRBD2; clone_size: few; j_call: TRBJ2-1; v_call: TRBV5-1; cdr3_length: 14; cdr3_nt: TGCGCCAGCAGCTTATCTAGCGGGGTAAATGAGCAGTTCTTC; cdr3_aa: CASSLSSGVNEQFF
d_call: NA; clone_size: NA; j_call: TRBJ1-4; v_call: TRBV2; cdr3_length: 15; cdr3_nt: TGTGCCAGCTTGAGACGGAGTGGGGCCCAAGAAAAACTGTTTTTT; cdr3_aa: CASLRRSGAQEKLFF
d_call: NA; clone_size: NA; j_call: TRBJ1-1; v_call: TRBV6-5; cdr3_length: 15; cdr3_nt: TGTGCCAGCAGTTACGCGGTAACAGGTAAAACTGAAGCTTTCTTT; cdr3_aa: CASSYAVTGKTEAFF
d_call: NA; clone_size: few; j_call: TRBJ2-3; v_call: TRBV9; cdr3_length: 18; cdr3_nt: TGTGCCAGCAGCGTAGAGGGGGGGGAGCGGACTCGCACAGATACGCAGTATTTT; cdr3_aa: CASSVEGGERTRTDTQYF
d_call: TRBD1; clone_size: NA; j_call: TRBJ1-5; v_call: TRBV27; cdr3_length: 16; cdr3_nt: TGTGCCAGCAGTCCCCGGGACAGGGGAGACAATCAGCCCCAGCATTTT; cdr3_aa: CASSPRDRGDNQPQHF
d_call: TRBD1; clone_size: NA; j_call: TRBJ1-2; v_call: TRBV7-9; cdr3_length: 15; cdr3_nt: TGTGCCAGCAGCTTAAGGGGACAGGGCGTATATGGCTACACCTTC; cdr3_aa: CASSLRGQGVYGYTF
d_call: TRBD1; clone_size: NA; j_call: TRBJ2-1; v_call: TRBV5-5; cdr3_length: 12; cdr3_nt: TGTGCCAGCAGCCCCCTGGGGGACAGCCAGTTCTTC; cdr3_aa: CASSPLGDSQFF
d_call: TRBD2; clone_size: NA; j_call: TRBJ2-1; v_call: TRBV7-9; cdr3_length: 15; cdr3_nt: TGTGCCAGCAGCCGTCTAGCGGGGGGGCCTCGACCGCAGTTCTTC; cdr3_aa: CASSRLAGGPRPQFF
d_call: NA; clone_size: NA; j_call: TRBJ2-7; v_call: TRBV5-1; cdr3_length: 14; cdr3_nt: TGCGCCAGCAGGACCGGGACTGGATCCTACGAGCAGTACTTC; cdr3_aa: CASRTGTGSYEQYF
d_call: TRBD1; clone_size: many; j_call: TRBJ1-3; v_call: TRBV15; cdr3_length: 16; cdr3_nt: TGTGCCACCAGCAGAGGACAGGGATCATCTGGAAACACCATATATTTT; cdr3_aa: CATSRGQGSSGNTIYF
d_call: NA; clone_size: NA; j_call: TRBJ1-2; v_call: TRBV6-5; cdr3_length: 13; cdr3_nt: TGTGCCAGCAGTTATTCCCGGGGGGGAGGCTACACCTTC; cdr3_aa: CASSYSRGGGYTF
d_call: NA; clone_size: NA; j_call: TRBJ1-3; v_call: TRBV9; cdr3_length: 16; cdr3_nt: TGTGCCAGCAGCGCGGGTCTTCTACAAGCTGGAAACACCATATATTTT; cdr3_aa: CASSAGLLQAGNTIYF
d_call: NA; clone_size: many; j_call: TRBJ1-6; v_call: TRBV5-6; cdr3_length: 16; cdr3_nt: TGTGCCAGCAGCCTCGGACAGATCTCCTATAATTCACCCCTCCACTTT; cdr3_aa: CASSLGQISYNSPLHF
d_call: NA; clone_size: NA; j_call: TRBJ2-1; v_call: TRBV4-1; cdr3_length: 17; cdr3_nt: TGCGCCAGCAGCCAAGAGAGACTCACATTCTCCTACAATGAGCAGTTCTTC; cdr3_aa: CASSQERLTFSYNEQFF
d_call: NA; clone_size: NA; j_call: TRBJ2-1; v_call: TRBV11-2; cdr3_length: 13; cdr3_nt: TGTGCCAGCAGCTTTGTGGCGGGCAATGAGCAGTTCTTC; cdr3_aa: CASSFVAGNEQFF
d_call: NA; clone_size: NA; j_call: TRBJ1-4; v_call: TRBV15; cdr3_length: 14; cdr3_nt: TGTGCCACCAGGGGAGAACGAGGCAGTGAAAAACTGTTTTTT; cdr3_aa: CATRGERGSEKLFF
d_call: TRBD1; clone_size: few; j_call: TRBJ1-2; v_call: TRBV19; cdr3_length: 14; cdr3_nt: TGTGCCAGTAGTACCCGACAGGGGCGGCATGGCTACACCTTC; cdr3_aa: CASSTRQGRHGYTF
d_call: NA; clone_size: NA; j_call: TRBJ1-1; v_call: TRBV7-9; cdr3_length: 14; cdr3_nt: TGTGCCAGCAGCTTAGGAACGGGGGTAACTGAAGCTTTCTTT; cdr3_aa: CASSLGTGVTEAFF
d_call: NA; clone_size: NA; j_call: TRBJ2-2; v_call: TRBV19; cdr3_length: 18; cdr3_nt: TGTGCCAGTAGTATAGGGTACAGACTGTCACTAGGGACCGGGGAGCTGTTTTTT; cdr3_aa: CASSIGYRLSLGTGELFF
d_call: TRBD2; clone_size: NA; j_call: TRBJ2-5; v_call: TRBV4-2; cdr3_length: 17; cdr3_nt: TGTGCCAGCAGCCAAGTTTCTGATAGCGGGGGCCAAGAGACCCAGTACTTC; cdr3_aa: CASSQVSDSGGQETQYF
d_call: NA; clone_size: once; j_call: TRBJ1-2; v_call: TRBV19; cdr3_length: 14; cdr3_nt: TGTGCCAGTAGTAGGAGGGGAGCTAACTATGGCTACACCTTC; cdr3_aa: CASSRRGANYGYTF
d_call: NA; clone_size: NA; j_call: TRBJ2-7; v_call: TRBV2; cdr3_length: 12; cdr3_nt: TGTGCCAGCAGACAACAGGGTCGCGAGCAGTACTTC; cdr3_aa: CASRQQGREQYF
d_call: NA; clone_size: NA; j_call: TRBJ1-4; v_call: TRBV30; cdr3_length: 16; cdr3_nt: TGTGCCTGGAGCTTAGGGGCTCGCGGAGCTAATGAAAAACTGTTTTTT; cdr3_aa: CAWSLGARGANEKLFF
d_call: TRBD1; clone_size: NA; j_call: TRBJ1-2; v_call: TRBV10-3; cdr3_length: 14; cdr3_nt: TGTGCCACCTCTTTCGACAGGGAATCCGATGGCTACACCTTC; cdr3_aa: CATSFDRESDGYTF
d_call: TRBD1; clone_size: few; j_call: TRBJ2-7; v_call: TRBV7-9; cdr3_length: 15; cdr3_nt: TGTGCCAGCAGCTTAGTAGGCAGGGGGATCTACGAGCAGTACTTC; cdr3_aa: CASSLVGRGIYEQYF
d_call: NA; clone_size: NA; j_call: TRBJ1-1; v_call: TRBV2; cdr3_length: 14; cdr3_nt: TGTGCCAGCAGGTTAACCGTACCAGGAACTGAAGCTTTCTTT; cdr3_aa: CASRLTVPGTEAFF
d_call: NA; clone_size: few; j_call: TRBJ2-3; v_call: TRBV6-6; cdr3_length: 15; cdr3_nt: TGTGCCAGCAGGGCGACAGCTTCTAGCACAGATACGCAGTATTTT; cdr3_aa: CASRATASSTDTQYF
d_call: NA; clone_size: NA; j_call: TRBJ2-7; v_call: TRBV5-1; cdr3_length: 16; cdr3_nt: TGCGCCAGCAGATTGACTACCGGGACTCTAAACTACGAGCAGTACTTC; cdr3_aa: CASRLTTGTLNYEQYF
d_call: NA; clone_size: NA; j_call: TRBJ2-3; v_call: TRBV5-4; cdr3_length: 16; cdr3_nt: TGTGCCAGCAGCTTCCTTGGACGGAATCGGGGAGATACGCAGTATTTT; cdr3_aa: CASSFLGRNRGDTQYF